Listed below are T cell receptor beta chains from one sample, sequenced in a study of T cell repertoires in aging, cancer and after chemotherapy. TCRdb analysed the multiplex PCR reads with MiXCR anew, one entry per CDR3 protein. Among about 10,000 distinct CDR3 sequences listed, 40% to 45% were seen once. Source material: blood. These receptors were collected from a human donor in good health. Each CDR3 is given with its conserved first and last residue. Each record gives: clone size, D gene, J gene, V gene, CDR3 protein, CDR3 DNA. The D gene is left open where the match is weak. Clone size is not always given. Where it is, it says once, few, many or a class for expanded clones.

clone_size: NA
d_call: NA
j_call: TRBJ1-2
v_call: TRBV10-3
cdr3_aa: CAISLTGELLYGYTF
cdr3_nt: TGTGCCATCAGCCTCACGGGGGAGCTCCTCTATGGCTACACCTTC

clone_size: NA
d_call: NA
j_call: TRBJ1-5
v_call: TRBV12-3/TRBV12-4
cdr3_aa: CASSFKAGKGPQHF
cdr3_nt: TGTGCCAGCAGTTTTAAGGCAGGGAAAGGGCCCCAGCATTTT

clone_size: few
d_call: NA
j_call: TRBJ2-5
v_call: TRBV12-3/TRBV12-4
cdr3_aa: CASSLPDGQETQYF
cdr3_nt: TGTGCCAGCAGTCTACCGGACGGCCAAGAGACCCAGTACTTC

clone_size: NA
d_call: TRBD1
j_call: TRBJ1-2
v_call: TRBV6-6
cdr3_aa: CASSYQTGTDIVYGYTF
cdr3_nt: TGTGCCAGCAGCTATCAAACCGGGACAGACATCGTCTATGGCTACACCTTC

clone_size: NA
d_call: TRBD2
j_call: TRBJ2-2
v_call: TRBV6-6
cdr3_aa: CASRTSGGLTGELFF
cdr3_nt: TGTGCCAGCAGGACTAGCGGGGGGCTCACCGGGGAGCTGTTTTTT

clone_size: once
d_call: NA
j_call: TRBJ1-4
v_call: TRBV4-1
cdr3_aa: CASSQDGGQGTAEKLFF
cdr3_nt: TGCGCCAGCAGCCAAGATGGGGGTCAGGGAACGGCTGAAAAACTGTTTTTT

clone_size: few
d_call: NA
j_call: TRBJ1-6
v_call: TRBV27
cdr3_aa: CATYSGLYNSPLHF
cdr3_nt: TGTGCCACTTATTCGGGACTCTATAATTCACCCCTCCACTTT

clone_size: few
d_call: NA
j_call: TRBJ1-1
v_call: TRBV20-1
cdr3_aa: CSASWEATEAFF
cdr3_nt: TGCAGTGCTAGCTGGGAGGCCACTGAAGCTTTCTTT

clone_size: NA
d_call: NA
j_call: TRBJ1-2
v_call: TRBV7-6
cdr3_aa: CASSFGDYGYTF
cdr3_nt: TGTGCCAGCAGCTTCGGTGACTATGGCTACACCTTC

clone_size: NA
d_call: NA
j_call: TRBJ2-3
v_call: TRBV6-5
cdr3_aa: CASSYLTTDTQYF
cdr3_nt: TGTGCCAGCAGTTACCTGACGACAGATACGCAGTATTTT

clone_size: NA
d_call: TRBD1
j_call: TRBJ2-5
v_call: TRBV7-9
cdr3_aa: CASSNRQGAETQYF
cdr3_nt: TGTGCCAGCAGCAATAGACAGGGGGCAGAGACCCAGTACTTC

clone_size: few
d_call: NA
j_call: TRBJ2-7
v_call: TRBV27
cdr3_aa: CASSPSGGYNEQYF
cdr3_nt: TGTGCCAGCAGCCCAAGTGGGGGGTATAACGAGCAGTACTTC

clone_size: NA
d_call: NA
j_call: TRBJ2-2
v_call: TRBV6-1
cdr3_aa: CARGGLNTGELFF
cdr3_nt: TGTGCCCGAGGGGGGCTGAACACCGGGGAGCTGTTTTTT

clone_size: NA
d_call: NA
j_call: TRBJ2-2
v_call: TRBV5-1
cdr3_aa: CASSGTGEDTGELFF
cdr3_nt: TGCGCCAGCAGCGGCACAGGGGAGGACACCGGGGAGCTGTTTTTT

clone_size: NA
d_call: TRBD1
j_call: TRBJ1-2
v_call: TRBV28
cdr3_aa: CASREGAGYGYTF
cdr3_nt: TGTGCCAGCAGGGAGGGGGCTGGGTATGGCTACACCTTC

clone_size: few
d_call: NA
j_call: TRBJ1-6
v_call: TRBV28
cdr3_aa: CASKTVRTYNSPLHF
cdr3_nt: TGTGCCAGCAAGACGGTCAGGACCTATAATTCACCCCTCCACTTT

clone_size: once
d_call: NA
j_call: TRBJ2-2
v_call: TRBV30
cdr3_aa: CAWSRENTWELFF
cdr3_nt: TGTGCCTGGAGTCGGGAGAACACCTGGGAGCTGTTTTTT

clone_size: NA
d_call: TRBD2
j_call: TRBJ2-5
v_call: TRBV5-5
cdr3_aa: CASSLKESGGAKETQYF
cdr3_nt: TGTGCCAGCAGCCTCAAGGAAAGCGGGGGGGCGAAAGAGACCCAGTACTTC

clone_size: NA
d_call: NA
j_call: TRBJ1-2
v_call: TRBV4-2
cdr3_aa: CASSPALVDADYGYTF
cdr3_nt: TGTGCCAGCAGCCCCGCCCTGGTGGACGCCGACTATGGCTACACCTTC

clone_size: NA
d_call: NA
j_call: TRBJ2-2
v_call: TRBV7-2
cdr3_aa: CASSKSPRGTGELFF
cdr3_nt: TGTGCCAGCAGCAAATCACCCAGGGGTACCGGGGAGCTGTTTTTT

clone_size: few
d_call: NA
j_call: TRBJ1-2
v_call: TRBV6-1
cdr3_aa: CASRDTGYTF
cdr3_nt: TGTGCCAGCAGAGATACTGGCTACACCTTC

clone_size: NA
d_call: NA
j_call: TRBJ2-1
v_call: TRBV20-1
cdr3_aa: CSAREDWNEQFF
cdr3_nt: TGCAGTGCTAGGGAGGATTGGAATGAGCAGTTCTTC

clone_size: NA
d_call: NA
j_call: TRBJ1-4
v_call: TRBV24-1
cdr3_aa: CATSHLGEKLFF
cdr3_nt: TGTGCCACCAGTCACTTAGGTGAAAAACTGTTTTTT

clone_size: NA
d_call: TRBD2
j_call: TRBJ2-5
v_call: TRBV27
cdr3_aa: CASARGTSGGQETQYF
cdr3_nt: TGTGCCAGCGCTCGGGGGACTAGCGGGGGGCAAGAGACCCAGTACTTC

clone_size: NA
d_call: NA
j_call: TRBJ1-6
v_call: TRBV6-1
cdr3_aa: CASSLLVRSPLHF
cdr3_nt: TGTGCCAGCAGTTTACTCGTTCGGTCACCCCTCCACTTT

clone_size: NA
d_call: TRBD1
j_call: TRBJ1-6
v_call: TRBV6-5
cdr3_aa: CASKPGQGLNSPLHF
cdr3_nt: TGTGCCAGCAAACCCGGACAGGGACTTAATTCACCCCTCCACTTT

clone_size: few
d_call: NA
j_call: TRBJ1-3
v_call: TRBV5-6
cdr3_aa: CASSPDSGANTIYF
cdr3_nt: TGTGCCAGCAGCCCGGACAGCGGAGCCAACACCATATATTTT

clone_size: NA
d_call: NA
j_call: TRBJ1-1
v_call: TRBV6-6
cdr3_aa: CASSLRENTEAFF
cdr3_nt: TGTGCCAGCAGTTTGAGGGAGAACACTGAAGCTTTCTTT

clone_size: NA
d_call: NA
j_call: TRBJ2-7
v_call: TRBV5-1
cdr3_aa: CASSPRTVQNPSYEQYF
cdr3_nt: TGCGCCAGCAGCCCTCGGACAGTCCAGAATCCTTCCTACGAGCAGTACTTC

clone_size: NA
d_call: TRBD1
j_call: TRBJ2-1
v_call: TRBV7-9
cdr3_aa: CASSRDRVGYNEQFF
cdr3_nt: TGTGCCAGCAGCCGGGACAGGGTGGGGTACAATGAGCAGTTCTTC

clone_size: NA
d_call: NA
j_call: TRBJ1-4
v_call: TRBV18
cdr3_aa: CASSPPGPPTGKLFF
cdr3_nt: TGTGCCAGCTCACCACCCGGGCCACCAACGGGAAAACTGTTTTTT

clone_size: NA
d_call: NA
j_call: TRBJ2-3
v_call: TRBV11-2
cdr3_aa: CASSLVGRLASTDTQYF
cdr3_nt: TGTGCCAGCAGCTTGGTGGGACGGCTGGCTAGCACAGATACGCAGTATTTT

clone_size: NA
d_call: NA
j_call: TRBJ2-7
v_call: TRBV6-2/TRBV6-3
cdr3_aa: CASSTAGTPYEQYF
cdr3_nt: TGTGCCAGCAGTACGGCCGGGACCCCCTACGAGCAGTACTTC

clone_size: NA
d_call: TRBD2
j_call: TRBJ2-3
v_call: TRBV5-4
cdr3_aa: CASSPWTSGGARDTQYF
cdr3_nt: TGTGCCAGCAGCCCGTGGACTAGCGGGGGGGCTAGAGATACGCAGTATTTT